The source of this T cell receptor beta chain is a study of blood T cell repertoires in COVID-19. Overall study context: From the United States, Italy and Spain came samples of acute and convalescent COVID-19. The cDNA or gDNA used as material had been derived from T cells, B-cell-depleted T cells, or PBMCs.

In the source study's methods: Counts of nucleated cells, estimated from reference gene primer amplification, were obtained. Clones were sequenced by immunoSEQ multiplex PCR, and TCRdb holds only the in-frame ones, with some missing. Clone size and the V and J calls come from that table; the DNA yielded D and trimming. The sample includes a few hundred thousand clones, 88% seen only once; the top ten take under 4.5%. CDR3 length equals 15 residues. Germline V lookup: CDR1 MNHEY, CDR2 SVGAGI. V dropped 3 bases and J dropped 6; count of bases not matched to a gene: 9. This TCR was sampled from a man aged 60-69 years who had recovered from COVID-19. J is TRBJ2-7 and V is TRBV6-5, with TRBD1 identical over 9 bases. Sequencing was performed on peripheral blood. The CDR3 region is CASSYLVGQGGEQYF. The CDR3 DNA sequence: TGTGCCAGCAGTTATTTGGTGGGACAGGGCGGCGAGCAGTACTTC.